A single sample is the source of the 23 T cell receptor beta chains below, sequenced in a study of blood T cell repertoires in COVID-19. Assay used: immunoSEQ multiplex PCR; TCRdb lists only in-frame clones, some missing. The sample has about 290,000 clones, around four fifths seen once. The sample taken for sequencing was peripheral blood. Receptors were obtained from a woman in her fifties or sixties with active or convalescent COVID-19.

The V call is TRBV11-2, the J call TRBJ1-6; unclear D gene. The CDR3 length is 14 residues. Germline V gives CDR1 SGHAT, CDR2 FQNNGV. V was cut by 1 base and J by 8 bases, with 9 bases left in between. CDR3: CASSLVGRDSPLHF. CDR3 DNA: TGTGCCAGCAGCTTAGTAGGCCGGGATTCACCCCTCCACTTT.

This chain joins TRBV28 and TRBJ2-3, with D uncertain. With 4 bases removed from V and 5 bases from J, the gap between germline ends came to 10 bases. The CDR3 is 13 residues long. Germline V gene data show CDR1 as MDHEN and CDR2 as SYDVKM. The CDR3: CASSSPGRDTQYF. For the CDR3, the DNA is TGTGCCAGCAGTTCACCTGGCCGAGATACGCAGTATTTT.

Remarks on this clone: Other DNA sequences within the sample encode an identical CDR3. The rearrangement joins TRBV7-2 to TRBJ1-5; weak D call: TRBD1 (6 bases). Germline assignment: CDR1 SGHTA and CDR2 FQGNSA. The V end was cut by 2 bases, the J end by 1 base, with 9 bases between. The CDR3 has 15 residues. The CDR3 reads CASSLRGGSNQPQHF. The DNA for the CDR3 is TGTGCCAGCAGCTTAAGGGGGGGGAGCAATCAGCCCCAGCATTTT.

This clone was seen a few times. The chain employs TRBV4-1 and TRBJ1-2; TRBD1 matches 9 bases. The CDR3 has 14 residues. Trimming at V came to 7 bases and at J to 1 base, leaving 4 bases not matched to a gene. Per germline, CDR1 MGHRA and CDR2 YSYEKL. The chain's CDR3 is CASNQGQGNYGYTF. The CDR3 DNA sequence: TGCGCCAGCAACCAGGGACAGGGTAACTATGGCTACACCTTC.

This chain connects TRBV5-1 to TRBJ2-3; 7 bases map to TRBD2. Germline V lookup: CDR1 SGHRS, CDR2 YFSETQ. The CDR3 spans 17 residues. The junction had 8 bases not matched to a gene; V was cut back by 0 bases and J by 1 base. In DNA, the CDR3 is TGCGCCAGCAGCTTGGAGCGGGGCCCCCCAGGCACAGATACGCAGTATTTT. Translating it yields CASSLERGPPGTDTQYF.

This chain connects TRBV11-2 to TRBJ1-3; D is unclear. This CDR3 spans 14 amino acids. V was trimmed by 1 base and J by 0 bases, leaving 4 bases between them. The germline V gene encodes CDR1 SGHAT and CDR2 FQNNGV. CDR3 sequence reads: CASSLVRSGNTIYF. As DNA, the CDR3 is TGTGCCAGCAGCTTAGTTCGCTCTGGAAACACCATATATTTT.

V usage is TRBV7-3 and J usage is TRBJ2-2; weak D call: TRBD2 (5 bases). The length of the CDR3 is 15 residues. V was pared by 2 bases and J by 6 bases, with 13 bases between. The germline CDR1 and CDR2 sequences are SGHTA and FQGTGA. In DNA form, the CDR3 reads TGTGCCAGCAGCTTAGGCCCTAGCCTACCCGGGGAGCTGTTTTTT. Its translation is CASSLGPSLPGELFF.

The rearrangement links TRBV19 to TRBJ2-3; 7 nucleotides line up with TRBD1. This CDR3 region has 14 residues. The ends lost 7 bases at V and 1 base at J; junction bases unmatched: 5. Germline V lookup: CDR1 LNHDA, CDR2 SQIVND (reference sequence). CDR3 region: CASTTGQRTDTQYF. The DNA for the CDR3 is TGTGCCAGTACTACGGGACAGCGCACAGATACGCAGTATTTT.

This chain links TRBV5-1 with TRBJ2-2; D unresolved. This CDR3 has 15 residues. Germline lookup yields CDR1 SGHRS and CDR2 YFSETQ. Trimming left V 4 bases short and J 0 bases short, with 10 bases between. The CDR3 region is CASSPRFANTGELFF. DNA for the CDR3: TGCGCCAGCAGCCCCCGTTTTGCGAACACCGGGGAGCTGTTTTTT.

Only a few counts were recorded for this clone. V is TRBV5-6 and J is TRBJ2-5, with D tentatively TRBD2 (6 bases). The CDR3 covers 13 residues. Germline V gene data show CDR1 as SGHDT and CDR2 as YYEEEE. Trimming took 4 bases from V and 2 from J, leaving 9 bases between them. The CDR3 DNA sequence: TGTGCCAGCAGCGGGGACTTTCAAGAGACCCAGTACTTC. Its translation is CASSGDFQETQYF.

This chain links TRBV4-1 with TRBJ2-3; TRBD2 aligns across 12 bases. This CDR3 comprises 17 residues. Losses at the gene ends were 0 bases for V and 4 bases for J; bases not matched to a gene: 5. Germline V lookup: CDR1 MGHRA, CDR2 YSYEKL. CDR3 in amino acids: CASSQDGLAGSSDTQYF. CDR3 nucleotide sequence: TGCGCCAGCAGCCAAGACGGACTAGCGGGATCATCAGATACGCAGTATTTT.

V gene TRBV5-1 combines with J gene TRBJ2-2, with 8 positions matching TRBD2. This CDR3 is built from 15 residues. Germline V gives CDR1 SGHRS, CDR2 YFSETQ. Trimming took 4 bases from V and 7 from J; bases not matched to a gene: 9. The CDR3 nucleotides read TGCGCCAGCAGCCCGACAAGCGGGAGTCTCGGGGAGCTGTTTTTT. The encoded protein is CASSPTSGSLGELFF. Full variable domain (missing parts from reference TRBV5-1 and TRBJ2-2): KAGVTQTPRYLIKTRGQQVTLSCSPISGHRSVSWYQQTPGQGLQFLFEYFSETQRNKGNFPGRFSGRQFSNSRSEMNVSTLELGDSALYLCASSPTSGSLGELFFGEGSRLTVL.

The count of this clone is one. Here the CDR3 reads CASSLNIQPQHF. The CDR3 nucleotides are TGTGCCAGCAGCTTAAATATTCAGCCCCAGCATTTT. The chain couples TRBV7-9 to TRBJ1-5; D not resolved. Trimming removed 2 bases from V and 6 bases from J, with 5 bases in between. Germline CDR1 and CDR2: SEHNR and FQNEAQ (reference sequence). The length of the CDR3 is 12 residues.

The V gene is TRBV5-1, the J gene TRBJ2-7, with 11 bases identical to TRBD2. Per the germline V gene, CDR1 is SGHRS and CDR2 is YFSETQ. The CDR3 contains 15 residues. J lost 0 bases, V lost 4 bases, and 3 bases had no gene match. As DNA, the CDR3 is TGCGCCAGCAGCCGACTAGCGGGGACCTCCTACGAGCAGTACTTC. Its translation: CASSRLAGTSYEQYF.

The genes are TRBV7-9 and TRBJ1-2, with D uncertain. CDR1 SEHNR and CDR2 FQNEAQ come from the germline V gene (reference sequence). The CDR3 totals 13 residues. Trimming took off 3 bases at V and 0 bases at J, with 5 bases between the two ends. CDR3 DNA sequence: TGTGCCAGCAGCTTTCGGGCTAACTATGGCTACACCTTC. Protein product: CASSFRANYGYTF.

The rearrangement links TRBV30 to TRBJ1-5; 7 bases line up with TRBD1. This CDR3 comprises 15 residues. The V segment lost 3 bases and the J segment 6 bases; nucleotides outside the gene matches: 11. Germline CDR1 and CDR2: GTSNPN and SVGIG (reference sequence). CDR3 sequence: CAWSWSGGFSQPQHF. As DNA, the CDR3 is TGTGCCTGGAGCTGGTCAGGGGGATTTAGTCAGCCCCAGCATTTT.

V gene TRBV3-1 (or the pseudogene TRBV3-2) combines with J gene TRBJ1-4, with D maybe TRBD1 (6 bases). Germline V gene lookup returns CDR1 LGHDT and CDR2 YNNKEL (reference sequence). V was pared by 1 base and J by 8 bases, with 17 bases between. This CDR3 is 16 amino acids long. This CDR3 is CASSQGMGAGGEKLFF. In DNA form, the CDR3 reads TGTGCCAGCAGCCAAGGGATGGGGGCCGGGGGGGAAAAACTGTTTTTT.

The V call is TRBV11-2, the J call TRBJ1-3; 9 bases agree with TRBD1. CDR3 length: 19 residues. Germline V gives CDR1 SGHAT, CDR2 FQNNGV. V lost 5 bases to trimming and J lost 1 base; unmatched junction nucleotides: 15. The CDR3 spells CASSLIGTGSMGSGNTIYF. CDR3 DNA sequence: TGTGCCAGCAGCCTAATCGGGACAGGGAGCATGGGGTCTGGAAACACCATATATTTT.

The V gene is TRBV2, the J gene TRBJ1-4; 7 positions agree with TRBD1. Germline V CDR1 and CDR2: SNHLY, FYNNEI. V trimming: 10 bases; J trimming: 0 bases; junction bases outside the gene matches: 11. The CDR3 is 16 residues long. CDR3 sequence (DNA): TGTGCCACTACCGCGGACAGGACAGCAACTAATGAAAAACTGTTTTTT. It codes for CATTADRTATNEKLFF. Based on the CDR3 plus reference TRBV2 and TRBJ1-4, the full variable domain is EPEVTQTPSHQVTQMGQEVILRCVPISNHLYFYWYRQILGQKVEFLVSFYNNEISEKSEIFDDQFSVERPDGSNFTLKIRSTKLEDSAMYFCATTADRTATNEKLFFGSGTQLSVL.

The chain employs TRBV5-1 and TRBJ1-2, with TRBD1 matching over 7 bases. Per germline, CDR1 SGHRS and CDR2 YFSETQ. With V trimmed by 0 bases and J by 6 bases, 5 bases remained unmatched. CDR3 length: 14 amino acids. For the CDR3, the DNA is TGCGCCAGCAGCTTGGATGAGGGGGCCAATGGCTACACCTTC. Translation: CASSLDEGANGYTF.

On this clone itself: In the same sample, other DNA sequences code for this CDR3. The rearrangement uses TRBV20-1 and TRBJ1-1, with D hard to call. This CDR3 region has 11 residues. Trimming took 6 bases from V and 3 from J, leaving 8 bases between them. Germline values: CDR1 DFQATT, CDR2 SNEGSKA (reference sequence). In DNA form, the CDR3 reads TGCAGTGCCCGTCGGGACACTGAAGCTTTCTTT. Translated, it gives CSARRDTEAFF.

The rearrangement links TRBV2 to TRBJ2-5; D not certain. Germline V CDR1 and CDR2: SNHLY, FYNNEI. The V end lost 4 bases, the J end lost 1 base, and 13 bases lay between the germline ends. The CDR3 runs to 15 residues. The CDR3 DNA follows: TGTGCCAGCAGTGCAATTGATAACTCCCAAGAGACCCAGTACTTC. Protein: CASSAIDNSQETQYF.

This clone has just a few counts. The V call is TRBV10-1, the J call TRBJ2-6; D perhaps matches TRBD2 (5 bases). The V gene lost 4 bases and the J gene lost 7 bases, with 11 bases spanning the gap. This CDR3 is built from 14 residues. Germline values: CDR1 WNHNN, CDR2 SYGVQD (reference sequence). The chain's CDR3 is CASSGPLDANVLTF. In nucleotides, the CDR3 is TGCGCCAGCAGTGGCCCACTAGATGCCAACGTCCTGACTTTC.